Listed here is a single T cell receptor (beta chain). What it recognizes is unknown. The data belong to a study of monozygotic twins with inflammatory bowel disease. General study points: There was no support for any single strong signal or clonotype associated with IBD.

Looked up from germline, CDR1 is SGHKS and CDR2 is YYEKEE (reference sequence). The CDR3 extends over 16 amino acids. Researchers ran eight separate cDNA reactions for each sample. With the 5' RACE reads reprocessed, TCRdb shows one record per CDR3 protein and no DNA. Listed are 200,000 to 250,000 distinct CDR3 sequences; less than 9% falls within the top ten. The draw for each donor consisted of a single 2.5 ml blood sample. The chain has TRBV5-5 and TRBJ1-5. Source material: blood. The clonotype was recovered from a human donor with ulcerative colitis or Crohn's disease, or a healthy co-twin of an affected twin (not recorded which). CDR3 region: CASSLEGMVGNQPQHF.